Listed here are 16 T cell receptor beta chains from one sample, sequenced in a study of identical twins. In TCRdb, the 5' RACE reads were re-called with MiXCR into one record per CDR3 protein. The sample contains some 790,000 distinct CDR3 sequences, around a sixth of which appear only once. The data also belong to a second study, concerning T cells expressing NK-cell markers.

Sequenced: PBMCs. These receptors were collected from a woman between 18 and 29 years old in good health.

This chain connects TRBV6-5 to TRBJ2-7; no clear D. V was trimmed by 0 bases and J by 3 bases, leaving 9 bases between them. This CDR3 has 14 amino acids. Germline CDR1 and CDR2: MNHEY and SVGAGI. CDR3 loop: CASSYSRRDYEQYF. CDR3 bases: TGTGCCAGCAGTTACTCGCGTAGGGACTACGAGCAGTACTTC.

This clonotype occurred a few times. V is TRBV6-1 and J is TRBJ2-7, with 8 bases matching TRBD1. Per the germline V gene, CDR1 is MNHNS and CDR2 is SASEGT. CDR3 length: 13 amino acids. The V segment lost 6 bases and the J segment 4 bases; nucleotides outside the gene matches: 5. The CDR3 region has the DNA TGTGCCAGCAGGGACAGGGAACGGTACGAGCAGTACTTC. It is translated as CASRDRERYEQYF.

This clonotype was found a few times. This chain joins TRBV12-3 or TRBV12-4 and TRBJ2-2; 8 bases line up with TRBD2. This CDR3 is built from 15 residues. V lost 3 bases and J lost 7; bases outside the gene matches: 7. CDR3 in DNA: TGTGCCAGCAGTTTTCCCGGGGGGGCGGTCGGGGAGCTGTTTTTT. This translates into CASSFPGGAVGELFF.

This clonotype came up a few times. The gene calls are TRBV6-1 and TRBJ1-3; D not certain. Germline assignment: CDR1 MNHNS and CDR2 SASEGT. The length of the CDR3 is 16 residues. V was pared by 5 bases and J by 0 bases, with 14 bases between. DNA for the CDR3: TGTGCCAGCAGTCCTAGACTGGGAAGCTCTGGAAACACCATATATTTT. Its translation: CASSPRLGSSGNTIYF.

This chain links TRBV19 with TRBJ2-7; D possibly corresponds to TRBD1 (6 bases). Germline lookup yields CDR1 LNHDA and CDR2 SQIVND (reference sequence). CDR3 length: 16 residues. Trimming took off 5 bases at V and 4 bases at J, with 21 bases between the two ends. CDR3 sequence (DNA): TGTGCCAGTAGTGAAGGACAGACCTTCACCGGTTACGAGCAGTACTTC. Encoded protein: CASSEGQTFTGYEQYF.

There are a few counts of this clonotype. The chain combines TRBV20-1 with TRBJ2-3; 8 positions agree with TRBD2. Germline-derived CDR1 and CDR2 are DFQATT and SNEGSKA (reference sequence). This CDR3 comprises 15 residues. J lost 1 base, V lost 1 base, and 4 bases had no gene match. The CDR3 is CSARAGSGGTDTQYF. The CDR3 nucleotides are TGCAGTGCTAGAGCGGGTAGCGGGGGCACAGATACGCAGTATTTT.

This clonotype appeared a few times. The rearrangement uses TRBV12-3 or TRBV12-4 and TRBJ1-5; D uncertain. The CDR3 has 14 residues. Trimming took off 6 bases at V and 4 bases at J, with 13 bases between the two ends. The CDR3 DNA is TGTGCCAGCAGCGTGGGTATCACGAATCAGCCCCAGCATTTT. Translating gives CASSVGITNQPQHF.

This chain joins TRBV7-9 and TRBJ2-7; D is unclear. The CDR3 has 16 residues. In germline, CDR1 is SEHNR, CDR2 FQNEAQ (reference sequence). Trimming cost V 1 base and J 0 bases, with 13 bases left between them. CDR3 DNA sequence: TGTGCCAGCAGCTTAGAACTCAACACCCGCTCCTACGAGCAGTACTTC. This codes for CASSLELNTRSYEQYF.

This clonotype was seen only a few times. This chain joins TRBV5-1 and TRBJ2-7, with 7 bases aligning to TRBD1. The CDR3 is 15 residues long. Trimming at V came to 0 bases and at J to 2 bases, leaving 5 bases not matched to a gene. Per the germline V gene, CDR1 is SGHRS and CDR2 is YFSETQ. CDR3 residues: CASSLGRGLTYEQYF. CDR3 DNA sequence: TGCGCCAGCAGCTTGGGAAGGGGGCTCACCTACGAGCAGTACTTC.

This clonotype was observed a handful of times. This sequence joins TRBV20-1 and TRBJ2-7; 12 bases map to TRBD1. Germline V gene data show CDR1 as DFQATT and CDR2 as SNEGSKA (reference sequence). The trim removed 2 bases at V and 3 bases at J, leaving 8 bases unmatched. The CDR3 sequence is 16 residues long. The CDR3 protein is CSARWAGTGGFYEQYF. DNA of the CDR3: TGCAGTGCTAGATGGGCCGGGACAGGGGGCTTCTACGAGCAGTACTTC.

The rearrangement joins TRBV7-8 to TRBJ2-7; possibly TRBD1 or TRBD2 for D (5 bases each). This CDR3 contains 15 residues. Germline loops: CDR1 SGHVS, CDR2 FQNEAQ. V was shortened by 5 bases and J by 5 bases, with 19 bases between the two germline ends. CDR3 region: CASSRRDRGRNEQYF. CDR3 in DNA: TGTGCCAGCAGCCGCCGGGACCGTGGTAGGAACGAGCAGTACTTC.

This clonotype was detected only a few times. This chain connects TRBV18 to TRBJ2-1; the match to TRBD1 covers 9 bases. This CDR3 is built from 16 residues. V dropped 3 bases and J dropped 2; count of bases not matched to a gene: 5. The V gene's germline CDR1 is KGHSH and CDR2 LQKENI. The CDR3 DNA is TGTGCCAGCTCACCCCCGGGACAGGGCCCCTACAATGAGCAGTTCTTC. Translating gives CASSPPGQGPYNEQFF.

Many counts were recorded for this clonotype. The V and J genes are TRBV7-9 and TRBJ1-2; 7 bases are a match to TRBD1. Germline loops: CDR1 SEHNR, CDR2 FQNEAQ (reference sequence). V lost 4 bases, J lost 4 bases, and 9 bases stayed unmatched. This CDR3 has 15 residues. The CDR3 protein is CASSSDRDPGYGYTF. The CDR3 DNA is TGTGCCAGCAGCTCCGACAGGGATCCCGGCTATGGCTACACCTTC.

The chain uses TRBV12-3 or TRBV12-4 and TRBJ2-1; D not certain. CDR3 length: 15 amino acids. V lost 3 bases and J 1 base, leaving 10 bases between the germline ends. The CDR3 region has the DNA TGTGCCAGCAGTTTCCAGGTACTTTCCTACAATGAGCAGTTCTTC. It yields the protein CASSFQVLSYNEQFF.

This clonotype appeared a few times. CDR3 sequence (DNA): TGTGCCAGCAGCCCGCAACCCCAGGTGACTTCACCCCTCCACTTT. Encoded protein: CASSPQPQVTSPLHF. This sequence joins TRBV7-2 and TRBJ1-6; the D is unclear. The CDR3 is made up of 15 amino acids. CDR1 and CDR2 (germline): SGHTA, FQGNSA. Trimming stripped 5 bases from V and 9 bases from J, with 17 bases between.

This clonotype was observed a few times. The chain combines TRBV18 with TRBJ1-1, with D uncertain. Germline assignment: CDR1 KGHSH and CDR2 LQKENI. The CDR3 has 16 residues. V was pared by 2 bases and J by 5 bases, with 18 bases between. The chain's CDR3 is CASSPLLIRGDTEAFF. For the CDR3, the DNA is TGTGCCAGCTCACCATTACTGATACGGGGTGATACTGAAGCTTTCTTT.